A single sample gave rise to the 2 T cell receptor beta chains below, sequenced in a study of T cell repertoires and Cas9 in healthy adults. Generated by immunoSEQ multiplex PCR, the TCRdb table keeps only in-frame clones and is missing some. The sample consists of over a thousand clones, 93% of them appearing once. The sequenced sample consisted of SpCas9-reactive CD4+ effector T cells (CD137+, CD154-, CD25-, CD127+) from PBMCs; culture status not recorded. The source is a human donor in good health.

This clone has only a few counts. CDR3 residues: CAISEGYEQYV. The CDR3 region has the DNA TGTGCCATCAGTGAGGGCTACGAGCAGTACGTC. The rearrangement links TRBV10-3 to TRBJ2-7; no firm D call. The CDR3 has 11 amino acids. With 2 bases removed from V and 3 bases from J, the gap between germline ends came to 2 bases. Germline V lookup: CDR1 ENHRY, CDR2 SYGVKD.

About this clone: This sample also contains other DNA sequences that code for the same CDR3. This chain connects TRBV9 to TRBJ2-5, with TRBD1 matching over 7 bases. The germline gives CDR1 SGDLS, CDR2 YYNGEE. The V gene end was trimmed by 3 bases and the J gene end by 4 bases; junction bases not matched to a gene: 9. CDR3 length: 15 amino acids. As DNA, the CDR3 is TGTGCCAGCAGCGACAGGGACAGAGGGCTAGAGACCCAGTACTTC. Protein: CASSDRDRGLETQYF.